This TCR beta chain was profiled in a study of T cells in localized non-small cell lung cancer. General study findings and limits: Uninvolved adjacent lung showed the highest T cell clonality, exceeding tumor.

This clone is labeled medium-sized (0.01 to 0.1%). Its antigen remains unidentified. This CDR3 region has 15 residues. J lost 1 base, V lost 5 bases, and 5 bases had no gene match. Per germline, CDR1 SGHNT and CDR2 YENEEA. The protocol was immunoSEQ multiplex PCR, while the TCRdb copy is restricted to in-frame clones and leaves out a portion. The table records over 1,000 clones, approximately 30% of them present only once. This chain connects TRBV11-3 to TRBJ2-5; the match to TRBD2 covers 9 bases. This receptor was taken from a male donor older than 55 with stage II squamous cell lung carcinoma. The sequencing used normal lung tissue next to the tumor, collected before any cancer treatment. DNA for the CDR3: TGTGCCAGCAGCCCCGGGACTAGCTTCCAAGAGACCCAGTACTTC. Translating gives CASSPGTSFQETQYF.